The present TCR beta chain was sequenced within a study of read filtering for tumor transcriptome and immune sequencing. At the level of the study: Whole-transcriptome libraries were prepared after DNase treatment.

In germline, CDR1 is MDHEN, CDR2 SYDVKM. The CDR3 runs to 16 residues. V lost 3 bases, J lost 7 bases, and 19 bases lay in between. Details on this clonotype: No conserved phenylalanine or tryptophan is present at the end of the CDR3, so a read error is the likely explanation.

This library used approximately 390 ng RNA and molecular barcoded adaptors spanning alpha/delta and beta/gamma chains. TCRdb re-derived calls from the reads in MiXCR, one entry per CDR3 protein. The table has tens of thousands of distinct CDR3 sequences, roughly 21% seen once. Every patient had bone marrow sampled while the disease was active. The receptor was isolated from a donor at least 40 years old with multiple myeloma. The chain combines TRBV28 with TRBJ2-1; tentative D call: TRBD2 (5 bases). Sequencing input: a population of CD138-negative cells sorted from bone marrow. The CDR3 is CASSFPLDQTGNEQFL. The CDR3 DNA sequence: TGTGCCAGCAGTTTCCCCCTGGACCAAACGGGGAATGAGCAGTTCCTC.